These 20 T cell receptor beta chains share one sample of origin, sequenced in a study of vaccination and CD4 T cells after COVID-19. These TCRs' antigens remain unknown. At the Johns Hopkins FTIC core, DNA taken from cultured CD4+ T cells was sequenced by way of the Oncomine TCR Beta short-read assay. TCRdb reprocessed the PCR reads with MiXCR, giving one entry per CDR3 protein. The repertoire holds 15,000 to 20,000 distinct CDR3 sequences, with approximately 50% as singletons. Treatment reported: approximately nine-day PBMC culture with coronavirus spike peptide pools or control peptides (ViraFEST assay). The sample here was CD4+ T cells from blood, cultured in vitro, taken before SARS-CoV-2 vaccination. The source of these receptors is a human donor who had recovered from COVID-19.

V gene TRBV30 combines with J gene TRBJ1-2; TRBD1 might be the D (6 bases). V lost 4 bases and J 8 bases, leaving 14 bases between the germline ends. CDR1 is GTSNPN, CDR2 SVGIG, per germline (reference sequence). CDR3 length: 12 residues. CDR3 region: CAWTLGAGGYTF. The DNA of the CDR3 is TGTGCCTGGACTCTGGGGGCCGGAGGCTACACCTTC.

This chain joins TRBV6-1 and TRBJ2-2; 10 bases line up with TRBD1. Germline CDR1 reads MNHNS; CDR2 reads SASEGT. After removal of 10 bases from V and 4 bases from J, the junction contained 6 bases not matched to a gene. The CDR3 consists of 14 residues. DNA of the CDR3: TGTGCCACAACCCGGACAGGGGGCACCGGGGAGCTGTTTTTT. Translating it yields CATTRTGGTGELFF.

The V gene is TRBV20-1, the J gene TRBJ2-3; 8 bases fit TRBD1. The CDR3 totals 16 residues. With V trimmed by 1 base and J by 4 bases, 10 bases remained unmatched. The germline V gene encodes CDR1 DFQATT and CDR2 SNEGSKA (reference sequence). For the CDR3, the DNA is TGCAGTGCTAGAGTCGGCAGGGGGCGAAGGGCAGATACGCAGTATTTT. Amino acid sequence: CSARVGRGRRADTQYF.

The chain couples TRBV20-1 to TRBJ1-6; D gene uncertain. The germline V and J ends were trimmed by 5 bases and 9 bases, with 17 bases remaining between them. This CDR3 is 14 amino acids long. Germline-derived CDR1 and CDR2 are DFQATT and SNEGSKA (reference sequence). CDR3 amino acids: CSAYASWAGSPLHF. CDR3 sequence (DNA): TGCAGTGCTTACGCCTCGTGGGCCGGTTCACCCCTCCACTTT.

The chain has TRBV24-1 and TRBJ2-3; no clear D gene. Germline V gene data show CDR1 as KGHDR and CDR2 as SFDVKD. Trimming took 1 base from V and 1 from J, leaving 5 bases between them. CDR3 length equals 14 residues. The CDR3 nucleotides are TGTGCCACCAGTGATTTCGTGGGCACAGATACGCAGTATTTT. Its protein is CATSDFVGTDTQYF.

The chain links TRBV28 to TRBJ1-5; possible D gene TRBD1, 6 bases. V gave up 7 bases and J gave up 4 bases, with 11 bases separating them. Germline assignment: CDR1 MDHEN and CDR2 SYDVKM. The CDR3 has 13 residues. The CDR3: CASIGTPNQPQHF. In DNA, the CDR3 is TGTGCCAGCATTGGGACACCTAATCAGCCCCAGCATTTT. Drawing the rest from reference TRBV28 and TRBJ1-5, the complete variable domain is DVKVTQSSRYLVKRTGEKVFLECVQDMDHENMFWYRQDPGLGLRLIYFSYDVKMKEKGDIPEGYSVSREKKERFSLILESASTNQTSMYLCASIGTPNQPQHFGDGTRLSIL.

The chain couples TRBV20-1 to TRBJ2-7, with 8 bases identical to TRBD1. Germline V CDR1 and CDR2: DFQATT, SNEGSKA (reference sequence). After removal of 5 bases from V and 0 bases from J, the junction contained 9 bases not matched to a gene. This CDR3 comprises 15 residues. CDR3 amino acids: CSAPRTGQTSYEQYF. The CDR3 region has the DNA TGCAGTGCTCCAAGGACAGGGCAGACCTCCTACGAGCAGTACTTC.

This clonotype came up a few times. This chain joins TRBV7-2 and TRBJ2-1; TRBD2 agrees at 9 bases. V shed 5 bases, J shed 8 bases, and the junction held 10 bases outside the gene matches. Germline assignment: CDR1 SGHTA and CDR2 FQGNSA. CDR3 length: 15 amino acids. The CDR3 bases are TGTGCCAGCAGCACCCTAAGCGGGAGGAGGGATGAGCAGTTCTTC. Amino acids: CASSTLSGRRDEQFF.

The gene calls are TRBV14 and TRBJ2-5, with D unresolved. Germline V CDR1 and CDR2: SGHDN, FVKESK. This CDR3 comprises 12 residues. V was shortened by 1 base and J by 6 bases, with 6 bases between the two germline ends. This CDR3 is CASSQGLQTQYF. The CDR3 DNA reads TGTGCCAGCAGCCAAGGTCTCCAGACCCAGTACTTC.

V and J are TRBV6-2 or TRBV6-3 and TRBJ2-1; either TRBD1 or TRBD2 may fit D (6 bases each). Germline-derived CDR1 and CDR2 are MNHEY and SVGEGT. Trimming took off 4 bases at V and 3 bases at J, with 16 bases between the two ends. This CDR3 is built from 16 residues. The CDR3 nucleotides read TGTGCCAGCAGTTTCTTAGCGGAGGGGGGCTACAATGAGCAGTTCTTC. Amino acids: CASSFLAEGGYNEQFF.

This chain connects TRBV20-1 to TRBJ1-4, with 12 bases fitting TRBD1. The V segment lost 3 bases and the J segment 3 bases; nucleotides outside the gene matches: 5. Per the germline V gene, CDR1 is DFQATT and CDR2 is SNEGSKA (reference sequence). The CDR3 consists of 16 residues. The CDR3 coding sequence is TGCAGTGCTAGGGGGGGACAGGGGGCGGCTAATGAAAAACTGTTTTTT. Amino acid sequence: CSARGGQGAANEKLFF.

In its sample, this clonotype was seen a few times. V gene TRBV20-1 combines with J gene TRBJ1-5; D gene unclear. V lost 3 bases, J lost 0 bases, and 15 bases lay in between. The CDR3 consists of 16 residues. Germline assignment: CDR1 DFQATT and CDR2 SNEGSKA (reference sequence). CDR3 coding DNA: TGCAGTGCTAGTGGATCGGGCAGAAATAGCAATCAGCCCCAGCATTTT. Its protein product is CSASGSGRNSNQPQHF.

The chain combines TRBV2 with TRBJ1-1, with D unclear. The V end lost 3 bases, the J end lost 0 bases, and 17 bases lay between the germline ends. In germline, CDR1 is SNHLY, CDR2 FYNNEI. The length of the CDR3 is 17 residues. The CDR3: CASSEFLGVEVNTEAFF. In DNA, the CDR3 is TGTGCCAGCAGTGAGTTTCTGGGAGTCGAGGTGAACACTGAAGCTTTCTTT.

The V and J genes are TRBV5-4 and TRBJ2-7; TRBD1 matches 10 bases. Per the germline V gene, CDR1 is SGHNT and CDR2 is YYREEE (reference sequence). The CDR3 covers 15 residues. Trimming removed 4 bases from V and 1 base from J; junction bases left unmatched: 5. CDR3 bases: TGTGCCAGCAGCCGACAGGGGGCTAGGTCCTACGAGCAGTACTTC. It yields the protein CASSRQGARSYEQYF.

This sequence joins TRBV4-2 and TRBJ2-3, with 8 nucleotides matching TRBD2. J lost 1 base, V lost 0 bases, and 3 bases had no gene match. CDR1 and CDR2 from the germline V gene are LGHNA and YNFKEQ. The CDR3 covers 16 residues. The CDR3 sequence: CASSQEYGRGTDTQYF. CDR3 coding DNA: TGTGCCAGCAGCCAAGAGTACGGGAGGGGCACAGATACGCAGTATTTT.

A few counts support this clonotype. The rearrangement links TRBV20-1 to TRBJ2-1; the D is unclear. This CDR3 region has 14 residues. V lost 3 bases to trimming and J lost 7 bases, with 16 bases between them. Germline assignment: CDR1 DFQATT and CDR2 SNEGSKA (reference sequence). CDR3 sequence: CSASVQETINEQFF. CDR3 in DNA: TGCAGTGCTAGCGTGCAGGAGACAATAAATGAGCAGTTCTTC.

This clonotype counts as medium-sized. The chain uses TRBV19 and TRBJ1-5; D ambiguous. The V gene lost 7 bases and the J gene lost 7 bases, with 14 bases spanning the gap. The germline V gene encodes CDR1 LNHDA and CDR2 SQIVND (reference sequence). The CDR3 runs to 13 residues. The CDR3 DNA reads TGTGCCAGTACTTTTGACCGTTCACAGCCCCAGCATTTT. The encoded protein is CASTFDRSQPQHF. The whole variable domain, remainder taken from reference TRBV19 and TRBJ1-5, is DGGITQSPKYLFRKEGQNVTLSCEQNLNHDAMYWYRQDPGQGLRLIYYSQIVNDFQKGDIAEGYSVSREKKESFPLTVTSAQKNPTAFYLCASTFDRSQPQHFGDGTRLSIL.

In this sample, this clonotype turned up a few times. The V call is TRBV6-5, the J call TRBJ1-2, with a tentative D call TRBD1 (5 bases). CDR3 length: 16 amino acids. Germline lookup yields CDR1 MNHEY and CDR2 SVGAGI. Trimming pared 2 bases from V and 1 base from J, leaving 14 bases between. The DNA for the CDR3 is TGTGCCAGCAGTTACGGGGACCGTCGAATTAACTATGGCTACACCTTC. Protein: CASSYGDRRINYGYTF.

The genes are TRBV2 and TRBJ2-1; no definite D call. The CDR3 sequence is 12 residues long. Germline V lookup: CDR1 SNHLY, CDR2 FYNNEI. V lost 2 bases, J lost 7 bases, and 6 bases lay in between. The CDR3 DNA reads TGTGCCAGCAGTGAATATCGAAATGAGCAGTTCTTC. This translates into CASSEYRNEQFF.

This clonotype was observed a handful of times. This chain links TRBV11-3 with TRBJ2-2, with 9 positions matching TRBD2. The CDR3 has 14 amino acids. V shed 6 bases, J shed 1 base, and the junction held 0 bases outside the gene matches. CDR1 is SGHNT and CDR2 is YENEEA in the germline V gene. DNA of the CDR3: TGTGCCAGCAGGACTAGCGGGAACACCGGGGAGCTGTTTTTT. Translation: CASRTSGNTGELFF.